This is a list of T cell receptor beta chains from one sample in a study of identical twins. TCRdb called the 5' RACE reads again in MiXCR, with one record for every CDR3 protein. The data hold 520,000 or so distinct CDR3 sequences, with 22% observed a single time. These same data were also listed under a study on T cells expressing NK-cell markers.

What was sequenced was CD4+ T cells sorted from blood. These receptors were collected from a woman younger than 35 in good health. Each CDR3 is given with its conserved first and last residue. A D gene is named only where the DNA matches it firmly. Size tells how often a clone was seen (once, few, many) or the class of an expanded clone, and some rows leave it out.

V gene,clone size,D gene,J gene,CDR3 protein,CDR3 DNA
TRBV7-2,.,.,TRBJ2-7,CASSLGRKKQYF,TGTGCCAGCAGCTTAGGACGGAAAAAGCAGTACTTC
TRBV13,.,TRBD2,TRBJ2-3,CASSFRLAGATDTQYF,TGTGCCAGCAGCTTCCGTTTAGCGGGAGCGACAGATACGCAGTATTTT
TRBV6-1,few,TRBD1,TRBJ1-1,CASNRQGDTEAFF,TGTGCCAGCAACCGACAGGGGGACACTGAAGCTTTCTTT
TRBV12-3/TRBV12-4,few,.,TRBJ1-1,CASSAPLKGWTEAFF,TGTGCCAGCAGCGCGCCGCTGAAGGGGTGGACTGAAGCTTTCTTT
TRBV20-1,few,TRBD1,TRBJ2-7,CSVDRGQDREQYF,TGCAGCGTCGACAGGGGGCAGGATCGCGAGCAGTACTTC
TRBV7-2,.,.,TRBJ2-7,CASSLTGDKSYEQYF,TGTGCCAGCAGCTTAACCGGGGATAAGTCCTACGAGCAGTACTTC
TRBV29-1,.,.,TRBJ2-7,CSVELRGGELLYEQYF,TGCAGCGTTGAACTGCGGGGCGGCGAGTTACTATACGAGCAGTACTTC
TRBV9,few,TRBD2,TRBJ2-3,CASSPPTSGRGWDTQYF,TGTGCCAGCAGCCCGCCGACTAGCGGGAGAGGGTGGGATACGCAGTATTTT
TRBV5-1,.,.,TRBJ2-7,CASSSGQTPSREQYF,TGCGCCAGCAGCTCCGGACAGACCCCCTCTAGGGAGCAGTACTTC
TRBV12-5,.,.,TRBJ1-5,CASGSQGPSINQPQHF,TGTGCTAGTGGTTCGCAGGGGCCATCCATCAATCAGCCCCAGCATTTT
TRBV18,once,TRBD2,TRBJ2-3,CASSPSLAGVTDTQYF,TGTGCCAGCTCACCGTCTCTAGCGGGAGTGACAGATACGCAGTATTTT
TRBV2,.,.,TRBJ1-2,CASSEHRGYTF,TGTGCCAGCAGTGAACACAGAGGCTACACCTTC
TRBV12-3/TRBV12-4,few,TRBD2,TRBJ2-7,CASSPGLAGAYEQYF,TGTGCCAGCAGTCCGGGACTAGCGGGAGCTTACGAGCAGTACTTC
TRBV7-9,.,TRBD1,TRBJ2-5,CASSKSKGGVEETQYF,TGTGCCAGCAGCAAGAGCAAAGGGGGCGTTGAGGAGACCCAGTACTTC
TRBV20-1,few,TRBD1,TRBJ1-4,CSAGQGPNEKLFF,TGCAGTGCGGGACAGGGACCGAATGAAAAACTGTTTTTT
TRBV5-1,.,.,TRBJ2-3,CASSLSRVSDTQYF,TGCGCCAGCAGCTTGTCCAGGGTTTCAGATACGCAGTATTTT
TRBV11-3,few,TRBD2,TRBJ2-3,CASSLGLAESDTQYF,TGTGCCAGCAGCTTAGGACTAGCGGAATCAGATACGCAGTATTTT
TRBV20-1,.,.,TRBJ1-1,CSARDWARRDGEAFF,TGCAGTGCTAGAGATTGGGCCAGGCGGGATGGGGAAGCTTTCTTT
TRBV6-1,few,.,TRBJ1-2,CASSATGPYGYTF,TGTGCCAGCAGTGCGACAGGTCCCTATGGCTACACCTTC
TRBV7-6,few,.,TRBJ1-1,CASSSRLSTEAFF,TGTGCCAGCAGCTCTCGACTATCCACTGAAGCTTTCTTT
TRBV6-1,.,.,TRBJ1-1,CASSETGPGRSEAFF,TGTGCCAGCAGTGAAACGGGGCCAGGGCGATCTGAAGCTTTCTTT
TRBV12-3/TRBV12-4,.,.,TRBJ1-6,CASSLRRSNSPLHF,TGTGCCAGCAGTTTAAGGCGATCTAATTCACCCCTCCACTTT
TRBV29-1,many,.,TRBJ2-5,CSVPKGALFETQYF,TGCAGCGTTCCCAAAGGAGCGTTGTTCGAGACCCAGTACTTC
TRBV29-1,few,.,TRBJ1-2,CSARDIGNYGYTF,TGCAGCGCTAGGGACATTGGGAACTATGGCTACACCTTC
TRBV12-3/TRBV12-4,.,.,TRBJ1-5,CASRSEGPQHF,TGTGCCAGCAGGAGCGAGGGGCCCCAGCATTTT
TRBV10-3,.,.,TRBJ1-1,CATTPGRAEAFF,TGTGCCACCACCCCCGGGAGAGCTGAAGCTTTCTTT
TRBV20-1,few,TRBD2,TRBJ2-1,CSARDLGGGSYNEQFF,TGCAGTGCTAGAGATTTAGGCGGGGGTTCCTACAATGAGCAGTTCTTC
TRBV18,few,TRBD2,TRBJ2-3,CASSPPASGSTDTQYF,TGTGCCAGCTCACCACCGGCTAGCGGAAGCACAGATACGCAGTATTTT
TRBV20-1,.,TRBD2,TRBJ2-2,CSARPGLGTGELFF,TGCAGTGCTAGACCGGGACTAGGGACCGGGGAGCTGTTTTTT